A selection of T cell receptor beta chains follows, all from one sample in a study of identifying expanded T cells in peripheral blood. The data were produced by immunoSEQ multiplex PCR, yet TCRdb's version contains in-frame clones alone and is incomplete. The sample contains approximately 120,000 clones, more than 75% of which appear only once. The source material was blood. These receptors all stem from a person aged 18 to 70 in good health. Both conserved end residues are part of each CDR3. A D gene is named only where the DNA matches it firmly. For some rows the clone size is stated as once, few or many, or as a class when expanded; others skip it.

d_call j_call v_call clone_size cdr3_aa cdr3_nt
- TRBJ1-2 TRBV5-1 - CASSLGDGFIGYTF TGCGCCAGCAGCTTGGGTGACGGCTTTATTGGCTACACCTTC
- TRBJ1-3 TRBV11-2 once CASSLTGPSGNTIYF TGTGCCAGCAGCCTAACAGGGCCCTCTGGAAACACCATATATTTT
TRBD2 TRBJ2-2 TRBV5-1 once CASSWTGTRTGELFF TGCGCCAGCAGCTGGACCGGGACTAGAACCGGGGAGCTGTTTTTT
TRBD1 TRBJ2-7 TRBV7-2 few CASSRQGPYEQYF TGTGCCAGCAGCCGACAGGGCCCCTACGAGCAGTACTTC
- TRBJ1-1 TRBV7-6 once CASSRGGAENTEAFF TGTGCCAGCAGCCGGGGGGGGGCAGAGAACACTGAAGCTTTCTTT
- TRBJ2-7 TRBV18 - CASSPSGGGWSGEQYF TGTGCCAGCTCACCCTCAGGGGGAGGTTGGTCGGGCGAGCAGTACTTC
TRBD1 TRBJ1-1 TRBV5-1 few CASSSGQEKAFF TGCGCCAGCAGCTCTGGACAGGAAAAAGCTTTCTTT
TRBD1 TRBJ2-2 TRBV19 - CASSQGTASTGELFF TGTGCCAGTAGTCAAGGGACAGCCTCCACCGGGGAGCTGTTTTTT
- TRBJ1-4 TRBV5-8 - CASSPGTDTNEKLFF TGTGCCAGCAGCCCAGGAACGGACACTAATGAAAAACTGTTTTTT
- TRBJ2-1 TRBV20-1 - CSAPLYNEQFF TGCAGTGCCCCCCTTTACAATGAGCAGTTCTTC
- TRBJ1-6 TRBV19 - CASSIRGARGNSPLHF TGTGCCAGTAGTATACGGGGGGCGCGAGGGAATTCACCCCTCCACTTT
TRBD1 TRBJ1-3 TRBV7-9 - CASSPKGQVWSGNTIYF TGTGCCAGCAGCCCTAAGGGACAGGTCTGGTCTGGAAACACCATATATTTT
- TRBJ1-1 TRBV5-6 - CASSFSISLSEAFF TGTGCCAGCAGCTTTTCGATTTCCTTGTCTGAAGCTTTCTTT
- TRBJ1-5 TRBV6-5 - CASSEGPMNQPQHF TGTGCCAGCAGTGAAGGGCCCATGAATCAGCCCCAGCATTTT
- TRBJ2-7 TRBV27 - CASSLSPFTYEQYF TGTGCCAGCAGTTTATCGCCTTTTACCTACGAGCAGTACTTC
- TRBJ2-2 TRBV5-1 - CASSFTGELFF TGCGCCAGCAGCTTCACCGGGGAGCTGTTTTTT
- TRBJ1-1 TRBV7-2 few CASSPQTGGGTEAFF TGTGCCAGCAGCCCCCAGACAGGAGGAGGAACTGAAGCTTTCTTT
- TRBJ1-1 TRBV10-3 - CAISPGGSSTEAFF TGTGCCATCTCCCCGGGCGGTTCGAGCACTGAAGCTTTCTTT
- TRBJ1-2 TRBV14 - CASSQEGGYGYTF TGTGCCAGCAGCCAAGAGGGGGGGTATGGCTACACCTTC
TRBD1 TRBJ1-2 TRBV6-4 - CASSEAGGYGYTF TGTGCCAGCAGTGAGGCAGGGGGGTATGGCTACACCTTC
TRBD2 TRBJ2-2 TRBV25-1 - CASSSAGGLTGELFF TGTGCCAGCAGTTCAGCGGGGGGGCTCACCGGGGAGCTGTTTTTT
- TRBJ2-7 TRBV7-2 - CASSLVVQDEQYF TGTGCCAGCAGCTTAGTGGTCCAAGACGAGCAGTACTTC
TRBD1 TRBJ1-2 TRBV7-2 once CASSVGGTGGIGYTF TGTGCCAGCAGCGTTGGGGGGACAGGGGGCATTGGCTACACCTTC
- TRBJ1-2 TRBV5-6 once CASSLGGGGYTF TGTGCCAGCAGCTTGGGAGGGGGTGGCTACACCTTC
- TRBJ1-3 TRBV6-5 - CASSYGRHSGNTIYF TGTGCCAGCAGTTACGGGAGACACTCTGGAAACACCATATATTTT
- TRBJ2-1 TRBV18 - CASSPSTTRDEQFF TGTGCCAGCTCACCCTCCACGACCCGGGATGAGCAGTTCTTC
- TRBJ1-1 TRBV11-3 - CASSLTGNTEAFF TGTGCCAGCAGCTTAACAGGGAACACTGAAGCTTTCTTT
- TRBJ1-3 TRBV18 - CASSPISSRSSGNTIYF TGTGCCAGCTCACCAATTTCCTCCAGAAGCTCTGGAAACACCATATATTTT
- TRBJ1-2 TRBV5-5 - CASSFLTDLGGGYTF TGTGCCAGCAGCTTTCTGACCGACCTAGGGGGTGGCTACACCTTC
- TRBJ2-3 TRBV6-1 - CASAGDLTDTQYF TGTGCCAGTGCAGGGGACCTCACAGATACGCAGTATTTT
- TRBJ1-1 TRBV5-1 - CASSAGLNTEAFF TGCGCCAGCTCCGCAGGCTTAAACACTGAAGCTTTCTTT
TRBD2 TRBJ2-4 TRBV7-8 - CASSPTGLGFQYF TGTGCCAGCAGCCCCACCGGACTAGGGTTTCAGTACTTC
TRBD2 TRBJ2-3 TRBV6-4 - CASSSWRGAGDTQYF TGTGCCAGCAGTTCATGGCGGGGGGCCGGGGATACGCAGTATTTT
- TRBJ2-7 TRBV10-3 - CAISGVSYEQYF TGTGCCATCAGTGGAGTCTCCTACGAGCAGTACTTC
- TRBJ2-3 TRBV7-9 - CASSPKDQVSSTDTQYF TGTGCCAGCAGCCCTAAGGATCAGGTTTCTAGCACAGATACGCAGTATTTT
- TRBJ2-7 TRBV7-6 - CASSLQGGGYEQYF TGTGCCAGCAGCCTTCAAGGGGGGGGTTACGAGCAGTACTTC
TRBD1 TRBJ2-1 TRBV19 - CASSITGGDYNEQFF TGTGCCAGTAGTATTACAGGGGGTGACTACAATGAGCAGTTCTTC
TRBD1 TRBJ1-2 TRBV5-6 - CASSPELLRGQGYGYTF TGTGCCAGCAGCCCGGAATTATTAAGGGGGCAGGGCTATGGCTACACCTTC
- TRBJ1-2 TRBV10-2 once CASSGRQHTNYGYTF TGCGCCAGCAGTGGAAGACAGCATACTAACTATGGCTACACCTTC
TRBD1 TRBJ2-7 TRBV9 - CASSAGDSTYEQYF TGTGCCAGCAGCGCCGGGGACAGTACCTACGAGCAGTACTTC
- TRBJ2-2 TRBV25-1 - CASSDRGLTGELFF TGTGCCAGCAGTGACAGGGGTCTCACCGGGGAGCTGTTTTTT
TRBD2 TRBJ2-3 TRBV9 - CASSVPTSGDPDTQYF TGTGCCAGCAGCGTTCCGACTAGCGGGGACCCAGATACGCAGTATTTT
- TRBJ1-2 TRBV5-5 - CASSLGGVTYGYTF TGTGCCAGCAGCTTAGGAGGGGTCACCTATGGCTACACCTTC
- TRBJ2-3 TRBV11-2 - CASSLEVYADTQYF TGTGCCAGCAGCTTAGAAGTTTATGCAGATACGCAGTATTTT
TRBD1 TRBJ2-2 TRBV7-2 - CASSARQGSELFF TGTGCCAGCAGCGCCCGACAGGGCTCGGAGCTGTTTTTT
- TRBJ2-5 TRBV7-2 - CASSLAGGRGETQYF TGTGCCAGCAGCTTAGCGGGGGGGCGCGGAGAGACCCAGTACTTC
- TRBJ1-1 TRBV5-6 - CASSLRAPATEAFF TGTGCCAGCAGCTTGAGAGCTCCCGCCACTGAAGCTTTCTTT
TRBD2 TRBJ2-1 TRBV5-1 - CASREPGGHNEQFF TGCGCCAGCAGGGAGCCGGGAGGCCACAATGAGCAGTTCTTC
- TRBJ2-1 TRBV5-1 - CASSPGGISYNEQFF TGCGCCAGCAGCCCCGGGGGTATTTCCTACAATGAGCAGTTCTTC
- TRBJ1-2 TRBV4-1 - CASSQDRQGRTGYTF TGCGCCAGCAGCCAAGATAGGCAGGGTAGGACGGGCTACACCTTC
- TRBJ1-2 TRBV30 - CAWSVRAPSYGYTF TGTGCCTGGAGTGTACGGGCCCCGTCATATGGCTACACCTTC